The rows below give T cell receptor beta chains drawn from one sample of a study of CD8 T cells in ankylosing spondylitis. TCRdb processed the 5' RACE reads anew with MiXCR; each CDR3 protein has one entry. This sample carries about 250,000 distinct CDR3 sequences, 15% to 20% of them seen once, and the ten largest clones take less than 35%. The sequenced material came from blood, either unsorted or a sorted T cell fraction (not recorded which). The receptors come from a male donor with ankylosing spondylitis or in good health (not recorded which). Both conserved end residues are part of each CDR3. A D gene is named only where the DNA matches it firmly. For some rows the clone size is stated as once, few or many, or as a class when expanded; others skip it.

V gene: TRBV29-1; D gene: TRBD1; clone size: few; J gene: TRBJ2-1; CDR3 protein: CSVLLGTGSYNEQFF; CDR3 DNA: TGCAGCGTCCTCTTGGGGACAGGGTCCTACAATGAGCAGTTCTTC
V gene: TRBV29-1; D gene: .; clone size: .; J gene: TRBJ2-5; CDR3 protein: CSVEDWERETQYF; CDR3 DNA: TGCAGCGTTGAAGATTGGGAGCGGGAGACCCAGTACTTC
V gene: TRBV29-1; D gene: .; clone size: .; J gene: TRBJ1-1; CDR3 protein: CSVPMENTEAFF; CDR3 DNA: TGCAGCGTTCCTATGGAGAACACTGAAGCTTTCTTT
V gene: TRBV6-1; D gene: TRBD1; clone size: .; J gene: TRBJ1-6; CDR3 protein: CASSGDRASSYNSPLHF; CDR3 DNA: TGTGCCAGCAGTGGCGACAGGGCAAGCTCCTATAATTCACCCCTCCACTTT
V gene: TRBV4-3; D gene: .; clone size: many; J gene: TRBJ2-1; CDR3 protein: CASSQGAGWWDEQFF; CDR3 DNA: TGCGCCAGCAGCCAGGGCGCTGGATGGTGGGACGAGCAGTTCTTC
V gene: TRBV12-3/TRBV12-4; D gene: .; clone size: many; J gene: TRBJ2-1; CDR3 protein: CASSSNEQFF; CDR3 DNA: TGTGCCAGCAGTAGCAATGAGCAGTTCTTC
V gene: TRBV28; D gene: TRBD2; clone size: few; J gene: TRBJ2-7; CDR3 protein: CASKKGLAGNYEQYF; CDR3 DNA: TGTGCCAGCAAGAAGGGACTAGCGGGAAACTACGAGCAGTACTTC
V gene: TRBV19; D gene: .; clone size: many; J gene: TRBJ1-2; CDR3 protein: CASSIDLNYYGYTF; CDR3 DNA: TGTGCCAGTAGTATAGATCTGAACTACTATGGCTACACCTTC
V gene: TRBV20-1; D gene: TRBD1; clone size: .; J gene: TRBJ1-3; CDR3 protein: CSARIRDSPNSGNTIYF; CDR3 DNA: TGCAGTGCTAGAATCCGGGACAGCCCGAACTCTGGAAACACCATATATTTT
V gene: TRBV4-2; D gene: .; clone size: few; J gene: TRBJ1-6; CDR3 protein: CASSPLEGEHSPLHF; CDR3 DNA: TGTGCCAGCAGCCCATTAGAAGGGGAACATTCACCCCTCCACTTT
V gene: TRBV19; D gene: .; clone size: few; J gene: TRBJ2-3; CDR3 protein: CASSISGYRSSTDTQYF; CDR3 DNA: TGTGCCAGTAGTATTTCCGGGTATAGGTCTAGCACAGATACGCAGTATTTT
V gene: TRBV29-1; D gene: .; clone size: many; J gene: TRBJ2-2; CDR3 protein: CSTGSWGTGELFF; CDR3 DNA: TGCAGCACCGGGAGTTGGGGCACCGGGGAGCTGTTTTTT
V gene: TRBV7-9; D gene: .; clone size: many; J gene: TRBJ2-7; CDR3 protein: CASSLVAGGEFEQYF; CDR3 DNA: TGTGCCAGCAGCTTAGTCGCAGGGGGGGAGTTCGAGCAGTACTTC
V gene: TRBV4-1; D gene: .; clone size: few; J gene: TRBJ2-7; CDR3 protein: CASSQDGGSEQYF; CDR3 DNA: TGCGCCAGCAGCCAAGATGGGGGGTCCGAGCAGTACTTC
V gene: TRBV29-1; D gene: .; clone size: .; J gene: TRBJ2-1; CDR3 protein: CSVDSGTWRRHILKYNEQFF; CDR3 DNA: TGCAGCGTTGACTCCGGGACCTGGCGCCGGCATATCCTTAAGTACAATGAGCAGTTCTTC
V gene: TRBV12-3/TRBV12-4; D gene: .; clone size: few; J gene: TRBJ1-5; CDR3 protein: CASSLSYGGRGNQPQHF; CDR3 DNA: TGTGCCAGCAGTTTAAGTTACGGCGGCAGGGGCAATCAGCCCCAGCATTTT
V gene: TRBV7-2; D gene: .; clone size: few; J gene: TRBJ2-7; CDR3 protein: CASSLGGALDEQYF; CDR3 DNA: TGTGCCAGCAGCTTAGGAGGAGCCCTAGACGAGCAGTACTTC
V gene: TRBV7-9; D gene: .; clone size: .; J gene: TRBJ2-1; CDR3 protein: CASSLIRGSHNEQFF; CDR3 DNA: TGTGCCAGCAGCTTGATCCGAGGGAGCCACAATGAGCAGTTCTTC
V gene: TRBV29-1; D gene: .; clone size: .; J gene: TRBJ1-5; CDR3 protein: CSCTVDSNQPQHF; CDR3 DNA: TGCAGCTGCACAGTCGATTCGAATCAGCCCCAGCATTTT
V gene: TRBV7-2; D gene: TRBD2; clone size: .; J gene: TRBJ2-1; CDR3 protein: CASSLTSGSPSEQFF; CDR3 DNA: TGTGCCAGCAGCTTAACTAGCGGGTCCCCCAGTGAGCAGTTCTTC